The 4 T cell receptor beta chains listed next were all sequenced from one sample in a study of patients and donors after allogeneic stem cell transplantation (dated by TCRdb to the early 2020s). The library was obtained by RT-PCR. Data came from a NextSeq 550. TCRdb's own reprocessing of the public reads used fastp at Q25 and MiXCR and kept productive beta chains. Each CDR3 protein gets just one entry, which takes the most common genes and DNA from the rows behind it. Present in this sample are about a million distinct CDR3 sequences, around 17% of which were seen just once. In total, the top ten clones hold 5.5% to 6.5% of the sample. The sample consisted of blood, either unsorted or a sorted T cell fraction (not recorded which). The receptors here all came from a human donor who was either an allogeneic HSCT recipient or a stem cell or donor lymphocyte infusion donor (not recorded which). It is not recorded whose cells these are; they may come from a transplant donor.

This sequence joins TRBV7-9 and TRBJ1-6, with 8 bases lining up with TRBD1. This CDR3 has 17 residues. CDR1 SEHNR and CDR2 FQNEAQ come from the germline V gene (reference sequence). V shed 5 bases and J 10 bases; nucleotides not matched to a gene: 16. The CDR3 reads CASSKQTGELGKSPLHF. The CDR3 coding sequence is TGTGCCAGCAGCAAACAGACAGGGGAGTTAGGAAAATCACCCCTCCACTTT.

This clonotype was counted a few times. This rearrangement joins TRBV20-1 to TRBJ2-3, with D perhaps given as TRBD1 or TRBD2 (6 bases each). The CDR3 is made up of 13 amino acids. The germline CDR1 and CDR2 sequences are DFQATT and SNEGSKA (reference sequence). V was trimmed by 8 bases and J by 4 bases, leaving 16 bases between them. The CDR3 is CSPGAFGSDTQYF. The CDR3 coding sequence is TGCAGTCCGGGGGCCTTTGGTTCAGATACGCAGTATTTT.

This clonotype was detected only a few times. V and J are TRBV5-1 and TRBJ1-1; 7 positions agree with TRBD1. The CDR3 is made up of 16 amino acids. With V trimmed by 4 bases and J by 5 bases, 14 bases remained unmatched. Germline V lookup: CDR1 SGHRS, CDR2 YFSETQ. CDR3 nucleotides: TGCGCCAGCAGCCCGAGCCCACTCCAGGGGGTTACTGAAGCTTTCTTT. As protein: CASSPSPLQGVTEAFF.

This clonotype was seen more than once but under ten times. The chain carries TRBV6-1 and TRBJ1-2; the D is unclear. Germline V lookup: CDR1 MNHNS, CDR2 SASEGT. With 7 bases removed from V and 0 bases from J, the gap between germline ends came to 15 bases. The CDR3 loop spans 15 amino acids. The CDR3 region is CASTLQRTTNYGYTF. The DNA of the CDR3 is TGTGCCAGCACCCTGCAGCGAACTACTAACTATGGCTACACCTTC.